One and the same sample provided the 17 T cell receptor beta chains below, sequenced in a study of blood T cell repertoires in COVID-19. Data came from immunoSEQ multiplex PCR; TCRdb stores just in-frame clones and leaves some out. Of 150,000 to 190,000 clones in the sample, around 91% were seen once. The sequencing input was peripheral blood. These receptors all come from a woman aged 40-49 years with acute or convalescent COVID-19.

This rearrangement joins TRBV4-1 to TRBJ2-7; possible D gene TRBD1, 6 bases. The CDR3 extends over 18 amino acids. Per germline, CDR1 MGHRA and CDR2 YSYEKL. Between the trimmed V and J ends, which lost 0 bases and 3 bases, there was a span of 21 bases. The CDR3 nucleotides are TGCGCCAGCAGCCAAGATGTTATCGTTGGACAGCGATACTACGAGCAGTACTTC. Protein: CASSQDVIVGQRYYEQYF.

V and J are TRBV4-2 and TRBJ1-3, with 9 bases that match TRBD1. This CDR3 has 16 amino acids. From germline, CDR1 is LGHNA and CDR2 YNFKEQ. Germline trimming cut 4 bases from V and 1 base from J; bases unmatched to any gene: 5. The CDR3 region has the DNA TGTGCCAGCAGCCCCGACAGGGGGTCGTCTGGAAACACCATATATTTT. This codes for CASSPDRGSSGNTIYF.

The V gene is TRBV7-8, the J gene TRBJ2-5; D ambiguous. This CDR3 has 14 amino acids. Germline CDR1 SGHVS, CDR2 FQNEAQ. Trimming stripped 5 bases from V and 2 bases from J, with 12 bases between. CDR3 in amino acids: CASSRGPGQETQYF. The DNA of the CDR3 is TGTGCCAGCAGCCGAGGCCCAGGACAAGAGACCCAGTACTTC.

The chain couples TRBV6-7 to TRBJ2-1, with D unresolved. TRBV6-7 is reported as an ORF; its role is uncertain. The CDR3 runs to 16 residues. Trimming stripped 6 bases from V and 4 bases from J, with 19 bases between. This chain's CDR3 is CASRHLGLISYNEQFF. CDR3 nucleotides: TGTGCCAGCAGACATCTTGGGCTAATCTCTTACAATGAGCAGTTCTTC.

This chain's CDR3 is CASSIIPSEQFF. In DNA, the CDR3 is TGTGCCAGTAGTATAATCCCATCTGAGCAGTTCTTC. The chain links TRBV19 to TRBJ2-1; no clear D gene. The ends were cut back, 2 bases at V and 9 bases at J, with 8 bases in the middle. This CDR3 is 12 amino acids long. Germline CDR1 LNHDA, CDR2 SQIVND (reference sequence).

V gene TRBV3-1 (or the pseudogene TRBV3-2) combines with J gene TRBJ1-2; D may be TRBD1 (5 bases). The CDR3 spans 14 residues. Trimming pared 0 bases from V and 5 bases from J, leaving 10 bases between. Germline V gives CDR1 LGHDT, CDR2 YNNKEL (reference sequence). This CDR3 reads CASSQENRIYGYTF. CDR3 bases: TGTGCCAGCAGCCAAGAAAACAGGATATATGGCTACACCTTC.

V and J are TRBV27 and TRBJ2-7, with D possibly being TRBD2 (6 bases). The V and J ends lost 5 bases and 4 bases respectively, with 12 bases between them. CDR3 length equals 13 residues. The germline CDR1 and CDR2 sequences are MNHEY and SMNVEV (reference sequence). The CDR3 region is CASSPNSGYEQYF. CDR3 bases: TGTGCCAGCAGTCCAAACAGCGGGTACGAGCAGTACTTC.

The chain is built from TRBV28 and TRBJ1-1; perhaps TRBD1 as D (6 bases). Germline values: CDR1 MDHEN, CDR2 SYDVKM. V shed 8 bases and J shed 2 bases, with 15 bases lying between them. CDR3 size: 14 residues. Here the CDR3 DNA reads TGTGCCAGCCGCCAGCAGGACAGAAACACTGAAGCTTTCTTT. Translation: CASRQQDRNTEAFF.

The rearrangement joins TRBV19 to TRBJ2-2, with TRBD2 matching 14 bases. Trimming removed 8 bases from V and 3 bases from J; junction bases left unmatched: 8. The CDR3 has 17 amino acids. Germline V gene sequence: CDR1 LNHDA, CDR2 SQIVND (reference sequence). The CDR3 DNA reads TGTGCCAGTTTACCAGGACTAGCGGGGGGATACACCGGGGAGCTGTTTTTT. It translates to CASLPGLAGGYTGELFF. The full variable domain, its missing parts supplied by reference TRBV19 and TRBJ2-2, is DGGITQSPKYLFRKEGQNVTLSCEQNLNHDAMYWYRQDPGQGLRLIYYSQIVNDFQKGDIAEGYSVSREKKESFPLTVTSAQKNPTAFYLCASLPGLAGGYTGELFFGEGSRLTVL.

This sequence joins TRBV2 and TRBJ1-5; no definite D call. There are 14 residues in the CDR3. The V and J ends lost 5 bases and 2 bases respectively, with 10 bases between them. The germline V gene encodes CDR1 SNHLY and CDR2 FYNNEI. The CDR3 sequence: CASSMGSCNQPQHF. In DNA, the CDR3 is TGTGCCAGCAGTATGGGCAGTTGCAATCAGCCCCAGCATTTT.

V usage is TRBV5-1 and J usage is TRBJ1-6; D possibly corresponds to TRBD1 (6 bases). Between the trimmed V and J ends, which lost 4 bases and 8 bases, there was a span of 16 bases. CDR3 length: 15 amino acids. Germline CDR1 is SGHRS and CDR2 is YFSETQ. The CDR3 sequence is CASSPVAGGDSPLHF. DNA of the CDR3: TGCGCCAGCAGCCCGGTGGCGGGGGGCGATTCACCCCTCCACTTT. Based on the CDR3 plus reference TRBV5-1 and TRBJ1-6, the full variable domain is KAGVTQTPRYLIKTRGQQVTLSCSPISGHRSVSWYQQTPGQGLQFLFEYFSETQRNKGNFPGRFSGRQFSNSRSEMNVSTLELGDSALYLCASSPVAGGDSPLHFGNGTRLTVT.

The table lists this clone with a few counts. The J gene is TRBJ2-2, the V gene TRBV11-3; TRBD2 agrees at 11 bases. The CDR3 consists of 16 residues. The trim removed 5 bases at V and 3 bases at J, leaving 5 bases unmatched. Germline CDR1 is SGHNT and CDR2 is YENEEA. The CDR3 DNA reads as TGTGCCAGCAGCGCCGGGACTAGCGGATACACCGGGGAGCTGTTTTTT. Protein product: CASSAGTSGYTGELFF.

The chain couples TRBV6-6 to TRBJ1-2; D perhaps matches TRBD1 (6 bases). Trimming removed 6 bases from V and 1 base from J, with 9 bases in between. This CDR3 contains 13 residues. Germline assignment: CDR1 MNHNY and CDR2 SVGAGI (reference sequence). CDR3 nucleotide sequence: TGTGCCAGCAGAGGACAGAGTAACTATGGCTACACCTTC. Residues: CASRGQSNYGYTF.

This clone has just a few counts. The CDR3 reads CASSRATGNEQFF. DNA of the CDR3: TGTGCCAGCAGCCGAGCCACGGGCAATGAGCAGTTCTTC. This chain joins TRBV3-1 (or the pseudogene TRBV3-2) and TRBJ2-1; D is unresolved. Per germline, CDR1 LGHDT and CDR2 YNNKEL (reference sequence). CDR3 length: 13 residues. With 4 bases removed from V and 6 bases from J, the gap between germline ends came to 10 bases.

There are a few counts of this clone. V and J are TRBV7-2 and TRBJ1-3, with 9 bases identical to TRBD1. Germline lookup yields CDR1 SGHTA and CDR2 FQGNSA. The CDR3 is 14 amino acids. V was pared by 5 bases and J by 4 bases, with 3 bases of the junction left unmatched. CDR3 protein: CASSRTGVGNTIYF. The CDR3 DNA reads as TGTGCCAGCAGCCGGACAGGGGTCGGAAACACCATATATTTT.

V and J are TRBV28 and TRBJ2-1; 13 bases map to TRBD2. J gave up 12 bases and V 2 bases, and 7 bases lay outside the gene matches. The V gene's germline CDR1 is MDHEN and CDR2 SYDVKM. The CDR3 covers 15 residues. CDR3 nucleotide sequence: TGTGCCAGCAGTTTAGTCGGGACTAGCGGGGACTCGCAGTTCTTC. It translates to CASSLVGTSGDSQFF.

This clone was recorded only once. This sequence joins TRBV6-4 and TRBJ2-1; the D is unclear. The length of the CDR3 is 16 residues. V was clipped by 3 bases and J by 6 bases, with 18 bases between them. Germline lookup yields CDR1 MRHNA and CDR2 SNTAGT. The CDR3 DNA sequence: TGTGCCAGCAGTGAAATGTCTTTTGTCGGTTCCAATGAGCAGTTCTTC. This encodes CASSEMSFVGSNEQFF.